The 20 T cell receptor beta chains given below trace back to one sample, sequenced in a study of neurological immune-mediated disorders. TCRdb called the 5' RACE reads again in MiXCR, with one record for every CDR3 protein. The sample records approximately 66,000 distinct CDR3 sequences, roughly 4.5% being singletons. The sample taken for sequencing was PBMCs. The receptors originated from a man aged 25 to 40 with multiple sclerosis.

This clonotype was counted at least ten times. The chain is built from TRBV5-1 and TRBJ2-7, with a weak D call TRBD2 (6 bases). This CDR3 contains 14 residues. Trimming left V 6 bases short and J 7 bases short, with 20 bases between. The germline V gene encodes CDR1 SGHRS and CDR2 YFSETQ. CDR3 coding DNA: TGCGCCAGCAACTTCGGAGGGGCCCTTGGAGAGCAGTACTTC. Translated, it gives CASNFGGALGEQYF.

The sample holds many counts of this clonotype. The chain uses TRBV20-1 and TRBJ1-2; D unclear. Germline CDR1 and CDR2: DFQATT and SNEGSKA (reference sequence). V was trimmed by 7 bases and J by 8 bases, leaving 5 bases between them. This CDR3 contains 8 residues. In nucleotides, the CDR3 is TGCAGTGGAGGGGGCTACACCTTC. This gives the protein CSGGGYTF.

This clonotype was seen a handful of times. J is TRBJ1-2 and V is TRBV25-1; no clear D. With 0 bases removed from V and 5 bases from J, the gap between germline ends came to 10 bases. Germline-derived CDR1 and CDR2 are MGHDK and SYGVNS. The CDR3 has 14 residues. CDR3 sequence reads: CASSEYEGWYGYTF. CDR3 nucleotides: TGTGCCAGCAGTGAATATGAGGGCTGGTATGGCTACACCTTC.

A remark on this clonotype: Just one base apart from a much larger clone, this may be a read error. The chain combines TRBV5-1 with TRBJ1-5, with D hard to call. V dropped 4 bases and J dropped 7 bases, with 15 bases sitting between them. From germline, CDR1 is SGHRS and CDR2 YFSETQ. This CDR3 region has 14 residues. The CDR3 loop is CASSPHGREQPQHF. CDR3 nucleotide sequence: TGCGCCAGCAGCCCACACGGCCGGGAACAGCCCCAGCATTTT.

This clonotype was picked up many times. The rearrangement joins TRBV5-1 to TRBJ2-2; D possibly matches TRBD1 or TRBD2 (5 bases each). The length of the CDR3 is 14 residues. V was clipped by 0 bases and J by 9 bases, with 12 bases between them. Germline V gene lookup returns CDR1 SGHRS and CDR2 YFSETQ. The CDR3 reads CASSLATAAWELFF. CDR3 in DNA: TGCGCCAGCAGCTTGGCGACAGCGGCTTGGGAGCTGTTTTTT.

The table lists this clonotype with many counts. V is TRBV4-1 and J is TRBJ1-2; TRBD1 matches 8 bases. Germline lookup yields CDR1 MGHRA and CDR2 YSYEKL. There are 15 residues in the CDR3. The trim removed 6 bases at V and 3 bases at J, leaving 9 bases unmatched. The CDR3 loop reads CASSQPGQGDYGYTF. The DNA for the CDR3 is TGCGCCAGCAGTCAGCCAGGACAGGGAGACTATGGCTACACCTTC.

This clonotype has a count of ten or more. The V call is TRBV12-3 or TRBV12-4, the J call TRBJ1-1, with a possible D match to TRBD1 (6 bases). CDR3 size: 14 residues. V was clipped by 10 bases and J by 9 bases, with 24 bases between them. The DNA of the CDR3 is TGTGCCACCTCTGAGGGGTACCTGGACAGCAAAGCTTTCTTT. Translation gives CATSEGYLDSKAFF.

This clonotype was counted at least ten times. The gene calls are TRBV7-6 and TRBJ2-7; TRBD1 agrees at 7 bases. In germline, CDR1 is SGHVS, CDR2 FNYEAQ. Losses at the gene ends were 0 bases for V and 3 bases for J; bases not matched to a gene: 2. CDR3 length: 14 amino acids. The CDR3 coding sequence is TGTGCCAGCAGCTTAGCCGGGGACAGCTACGAGCAGTACTTC. Its protein is CASSLAGDSYEQYF.

This chain joins TRBV5-1 and TRBJ2-2; 7 positions agree with TRBD1. The CDR3 consists of 17 residues. J gave up 2 bases and V 5 bases, and 12 bases lay outside the gene matches. The germline CDR1 and CDR2 sequences are SGHRS and YFSETQ. The CDR3 sequence: CASSKGDSVTNTGELFF. In DNA form, the CDR3 reads TGCGCCAGCAGTAAAGGGGACAGTGTAACCAACACCGGGGAGCTGTTTTTT.

This clonotype was picked up many times. This chain uses TRBV5-6 with TRBJ1-1; 9 bases map to TRBD1. Trimming cost V 2 bases and J 11 bases; bases outside gene matches: 4. The CDR3 loop spans 12 amino acids. Germline loops: CDR1 SGHDT, CDR2 YYEEEE. CDR3 nucleotide sequence: TGTGCCAGCAGCTTCAACAGGGGGCCTGCTTTCTTT. Translated, it gives CASSFNRGPAFF.

This clonotype was found many times. The chain employs TRBV9 and TRBJ2-4, with 11 bases fitting TRBD2. The CDR3 length is 14 residues. With 2 bases clipped from V and 7 bases from J, the junction kept 2 bases outside the gene matches. Germline CDR1 SGDLS, CDR2 YYNGEE. CDR3 residues: CASSVSGGANIQYF. Here the CDR3 DNA reads TGTGCCAGCAGCGTTAGCGGGGGGGCTAACATTCAGTACTTC.

V and J are TRBV20-1 and TRBJ2-5, with 13 nucleotides matching TRBD2. V dropped 3 bases and J dropped 1; count of bases not matched to a gene: 2. Germline assignment: CDR1 DFQATT and CDR2 SNEGSKA (reference sequence). The CDR3 spans 15 residues. The CDR3: CSASRLAGGQETQYF. CDR3 in DNA: TGCAGTGCTAGCAGACTAGCGGGGGGCCAAGAGACCCAGTACTTC.

This clonotype appeared many times. The rearrangement uses TRBV6-5 and TRBJ1-1; D remains ambiguous. Per the germline V gene, CDR1 is MNHEY and CDR2 is SVGAGI. V was clipped by 2 bases and J by 1 base, with 14 bases between them. This CDR3 has 16 residues. DNA of the CDR3: TGTGCCAGCAGTTACCAGCCCACCCCAGGGAACACTGAAGCTTTCTTT. Amino acids: CASSYQPTPGNTEAFF.

In its sample, this clonotype was seen many times. The chain employs TRBV6-2 or TRBV6-3 and TRBJ1-2; 10 nucleotides align to TRBD1. The CDR3 runs 13 residues. Trimming removed 7 bases from V and 4 bases from J; junction bases left unmatched: 3. Germline CDR1 reads MNHEY; CDR2 reads SVGEGT. In DNA, the CDR3 is TGTGCCAGCATGGGACAGGGGACCTATGGCTACACCTTC. Translated, it gives CASMGQGTYGYTF.

This clonotype was recorded many times. The chain recombines TRBV15 with TRBJ2-6, with D tentatively TRBD1 or TRBD2 (5 bases each). V was shortened by 3 bases and J by 2 bases, with 8 bases between the two germline ends. The CDR3 consists of 15 residues. In germline, CDR1 is LNHNV, CDR2 YYDKDF (reference sequence). The CDR3 DNA follows: TGTGCCACCAGCAGTAGGGACGCTGGGGCCAACGTCCTGACTTTC. This encodes CATSSRDAGANVLTF. Full variable domain (remainder filled in from reference TRBV15 and TRBJ2-6): DAMVIQNPRYQVTQFGKPVTLSCSQTLNHNVMYWYQQKSSQAPKLLFHYYDKDFNNEADTPDNFQSRRPNTSFCFLDIRSPGLGDTAMYLCATSSRDAGANVLTFGAGSRLTVL.

This clonotype was detected ten times or more. V gene TRBV20-1 combines with J gene TRBJ2-1; D may be TRBD2 (6 bases). Germline CDR1 reads DFQATT; CDR2 reads SNEGSKA (reference sequence). V was shortened by 0 bases and J by 0 bases, with 12 bases between the two germline ends. This CDR3 is 16 amino acids long. The CDR3 region is CSARDVVGSSYNEQFF. For the CDR3, the DNA is TGCAGTGCTAGAGATGTTGTCGGGAGCTCCTACAATGAGCAGTTCTTC.

There are many counts of this clonotype. The rearrangement joins TRBV6-2 or TRBV6-3 to TRBJ2-2, with 8 bases matching TRBD2. Trimming took 6 bases from V and 7 from J; bases not matched to a gene: 10. Germline V gives CDR1 MNHEY, CDR2 SVGEGT. CDR3 length: 15 amino acids. CDR3 DNA sequence: TGTGCCAGCAGCGGTAGCGGGAAATTTATCGGGGAGCTGTTTTTT. It is translated as CASSGSGKFIGELFF.

In this sample, this clonotype turned up many times. One end of the junction fails to match germline, which may point to a read error. The CDR3 DNA is TGCGCCAGCAGCCAAGATGTAGGGTACAATTCACCCCTCAACTTT. The encoded protein is CASSQDVGYNSPLNF. V usage is TRBV4-1 and J usage is TRBJ1-6, with D hard to call. This CDR3 comprises 15 residues. CDR1 and CDR2 from the germline V gene are MGHRA and YSYEKL.

This clonotype was observed a few times. The chain recombines TRBV29-1 with TRBJ2-3; the D gene is possibly TRBD1 (5 bases). Germline V gene data show CDR1 as SQVTM and CDR2 as ANQGSEA. CDR3 length equals 14 residues. V dropped 0 bases and J dropped 4 bases, with 11 bases sitting between them. The CDR3 protein is CSVEEDTHPDTQYF. The CDR3, as DNA: TGCAGCGTTGAAGAGGACACTCACCCAGATACGCAGTATTTT.

This clonotype was counted between two and nine times. This could be a read error, since a much larger clone is one nucleotide away. The gene calls are TRBV28 and TRBJ1-5, with 7 bases identical to TRBD1. The CDR3 contains 12 residues. In germline, CDR1 is MDHEN, CDR2 SYDVKM. DNA of the CDR3: TGTGCCAGTCAGGGGGGCTCGAGGCCCCAGAATTTT. Encoded protein: CASQGGSRPQNF.